This is a list of T cell receptor beta chains from one sample in a study of blood T cell repertoires in COVID-19. Clones were read by immunoSEQ multiplex PCR, and TCRdb kept only the in-frame ones, dropping some. The table lists about 110,000 clones, 69% of them singletons. The sequencing sample was made of peripheral blood. These receptor sequences come from a man older than 75 with acute or convalescent COVID-19. The CDR3 runs from the conserved cysteine through the conserved F or W.

j_gene	v_gene	CDR3aa
TRBJ2-2	TRBV5-4	CASSRGSTGELFF
TRBJ2-7	TRBV6-6	CASTKTSGSYEQYF
TRBJ2-7	TRBV6-2/TRBV6-3	CASSYVSIYGQYF
TRBJ2-2	TRBV5-1	CASQERADTGELFF
TRBJ1-2	TRBV7-6	CASSPTRGPDGYTF
TRBJ1-2	TRBV5-6	CASSQGDHGYTF
TRBJ2-7	TRBV5-1	CASSLLASNYEQYF
TRBJ1-5	TRBV5-6	CASSLGVGTRNQPQHF
TRBJ1-5	TRBV3-1/TRBV3-2	CASSQDSRSGQPQHF
TRBJ2-7	TRBV6-6	CASSSLTRYEQYF
TRBJ1-1	TRBV28	CASSLPQGANTEAFF
TRBJ2-3	TRBV5-1	CASSLMLGLAGGADTQYF
TRBJ1-2	TRBV7-9	CASSPGTGSNYGYTF
TRBJ1-6	TRBV18	CASSRGTGDSPLHF
TRBJ1-2	TRBV6-5	CASSYSREGPNYGYTF
TRBJ1-1	TRBV6-5	CASSPTGTGEAFF
TRBJ2-1	TRBV5-1	CASSLGSSGAGNEQFF
TRBJ1-2	TRBV19	CASSGQAANYGYTF
TRBJ2-7	TRBV12-3/TRBV12-4	CASSYGVEGEQYF
TRBJ1-2	TRBV5-8	CASSLAPASYGYTF
TRBJ2-7	TRBV20-1	CSASYREFPYEQYF
TRBJ1-2	TRBV29-1	CSVGRTGNGYTF
TRBJ1-2	TRBV3-1/TRBV3-2	CASSPDLGQGETYGYTF
TRBJ1-1	TRBV28	CASSFGTGASEAFF
TRBJ2-3	TRBV2	CASRAGAGTDTQYF
TRBJ2-7	TRBV5-4	CASSLSPLMDEQYF
TRBJ2-4	TRBV19	CASSTATGAGFAKNIQYF
TRBJ2-3	TRBV11-2	CASSFGGAGDTQYF
TRBJ2-5	TRBV10-2	CASSVGTGGGETQYF
TRBJ1-1	TRBV5-4	CASSSDTRFMNTEAFF
TRBJ2-1	TRBV19	CASSIGVANEQFF
TRBJ2-7	TRBV5-5	CASSTGQPYEQYF
TRBJ2-1	TRBV25-1	CASTPSGRGAYNEQFF
TRBJ2-1	TRBV6-1	CASSASRWGLAINEQFF
TRBJ2-1	TRBV3-1/TRBV3-2	CASSRTSGRKHNEQFF
TRBJ2-1	TRBV7-2	CASSPRGPERFF